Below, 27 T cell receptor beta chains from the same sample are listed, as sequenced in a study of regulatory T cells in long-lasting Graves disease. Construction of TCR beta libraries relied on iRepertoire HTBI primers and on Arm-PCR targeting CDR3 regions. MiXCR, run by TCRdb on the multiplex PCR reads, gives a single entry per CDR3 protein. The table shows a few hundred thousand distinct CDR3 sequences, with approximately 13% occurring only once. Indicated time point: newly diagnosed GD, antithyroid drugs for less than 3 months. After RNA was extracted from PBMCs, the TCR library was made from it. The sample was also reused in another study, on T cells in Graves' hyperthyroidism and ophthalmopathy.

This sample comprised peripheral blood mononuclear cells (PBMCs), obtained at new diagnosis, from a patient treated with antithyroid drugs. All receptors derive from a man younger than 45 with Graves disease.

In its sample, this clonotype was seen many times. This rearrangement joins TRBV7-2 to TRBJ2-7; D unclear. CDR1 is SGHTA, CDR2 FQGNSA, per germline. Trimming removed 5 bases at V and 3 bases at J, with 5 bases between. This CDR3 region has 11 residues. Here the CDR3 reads CASSPYYEQYF. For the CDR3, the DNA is TGTGCCAGCAGCCCTTACTACGAGCAGTACTTC.

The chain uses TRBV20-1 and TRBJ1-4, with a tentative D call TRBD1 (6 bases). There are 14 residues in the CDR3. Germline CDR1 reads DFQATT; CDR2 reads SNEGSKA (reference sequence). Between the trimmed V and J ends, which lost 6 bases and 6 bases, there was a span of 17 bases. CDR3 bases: TGCAGTGCAGAAATTAGGGGGAGGGATGAAAAACTGTTTTTT. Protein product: CSAEIRGRDEKLFF.

CDR3 nucleotides: TGTGCCAGCAGCGCCGGACTAGCGGGAGCCTCTTCACGGGAGCAGTACTTC. It translates to CASSAGLAGASSREQYF. The V and J genes are TRBV13 and TRBJ2-7; the match to TRBD2 covers 13 bases. The germline V gene encodes CDR1 PRHDT and CDR2 FYEKMQ (reference sequence). The CDR3 totals 17 residues. With 5 bases clipped from V and 7 bases from J, the junction kept 14 bases outside the gene matches.

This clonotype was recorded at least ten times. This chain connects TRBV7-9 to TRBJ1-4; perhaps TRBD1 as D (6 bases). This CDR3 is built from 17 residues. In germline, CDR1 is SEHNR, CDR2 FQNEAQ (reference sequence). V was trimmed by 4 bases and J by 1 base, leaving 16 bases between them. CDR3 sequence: CASSSLGGRITNEKLFF. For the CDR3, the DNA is TGTGCCAGCAGCTCGTTGGGGGGGCGCATAACTAATGAAAAACTGTTTTTT.

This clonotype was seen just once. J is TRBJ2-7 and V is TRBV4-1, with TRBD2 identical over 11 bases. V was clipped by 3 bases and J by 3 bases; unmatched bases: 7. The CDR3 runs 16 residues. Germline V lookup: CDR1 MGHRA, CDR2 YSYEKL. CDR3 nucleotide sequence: TGCGCCAGCAGCCAGCCGACTAGCGGGAATAACTACGAGCAGTACTTC. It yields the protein CASSQPTSGNNYEQYF.

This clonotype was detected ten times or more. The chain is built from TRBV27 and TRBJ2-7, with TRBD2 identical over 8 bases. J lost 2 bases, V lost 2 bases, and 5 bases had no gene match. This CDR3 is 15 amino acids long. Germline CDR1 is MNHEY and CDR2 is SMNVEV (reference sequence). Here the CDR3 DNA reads TGTGCCAGCAGTTTAATAGCGGGATCCCCCTACGAGCAGTACTTC. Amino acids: CASSLIAGSPYEQYF.

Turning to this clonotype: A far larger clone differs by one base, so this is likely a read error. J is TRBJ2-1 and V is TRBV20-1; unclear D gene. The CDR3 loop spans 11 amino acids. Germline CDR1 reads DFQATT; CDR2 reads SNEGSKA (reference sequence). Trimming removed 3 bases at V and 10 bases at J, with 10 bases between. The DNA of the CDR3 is TGCAGTGCTAGCGATTCCTACGAGCAGTTCTTC. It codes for CSASDSYEQFF.

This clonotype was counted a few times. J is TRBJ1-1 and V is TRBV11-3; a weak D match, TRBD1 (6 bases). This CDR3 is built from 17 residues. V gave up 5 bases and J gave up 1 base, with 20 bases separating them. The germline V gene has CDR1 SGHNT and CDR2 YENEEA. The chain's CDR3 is CASSPRDKGLKNTEAFF. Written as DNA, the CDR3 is TGTGCCAGCAGCCCCCGGGACAAGGGACTTAAGAACACTGAAGCTTTCTTT.

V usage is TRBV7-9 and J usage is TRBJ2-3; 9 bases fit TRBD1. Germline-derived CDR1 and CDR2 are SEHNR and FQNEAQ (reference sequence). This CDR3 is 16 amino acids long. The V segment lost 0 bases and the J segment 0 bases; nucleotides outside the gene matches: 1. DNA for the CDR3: TGTGCCAGCAGCTTAGCACAGGGGGCCAGCACAGATACGCAGTATTTT. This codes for CASSLAQGASTDTQYF.

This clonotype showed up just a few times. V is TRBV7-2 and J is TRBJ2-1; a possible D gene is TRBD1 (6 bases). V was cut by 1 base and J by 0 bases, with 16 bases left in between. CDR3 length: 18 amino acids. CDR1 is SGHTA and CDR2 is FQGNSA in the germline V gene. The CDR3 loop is CASSLEGVKISSYNEQFF. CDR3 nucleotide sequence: TGTGCCAGCAGCTTAGAGGGGGTAAAAATTAGCTCCTACAATGAGCAGTTCTTC. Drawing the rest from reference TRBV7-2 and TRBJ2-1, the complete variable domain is GAGVSQSPSNKVTEKGKDVELRCDPISGHTALYWYRQSLGQGLEFLIYFQGNSAPDKSGLPSDRFSAERTGGSVSTLTIQRTQQEDSAVYLCASSLEGVKISSYNEQFFGPGTRLTVL.

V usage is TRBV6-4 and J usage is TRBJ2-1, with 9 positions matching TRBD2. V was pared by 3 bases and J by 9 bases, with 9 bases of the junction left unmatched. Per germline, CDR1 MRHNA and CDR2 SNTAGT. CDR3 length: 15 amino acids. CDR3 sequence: CASSEEVAGVSEQFF. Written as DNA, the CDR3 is TGTGCCAGCAGTGAAGAGGTAGCGGGAGTCAGTGAGCAGTTCTTC.

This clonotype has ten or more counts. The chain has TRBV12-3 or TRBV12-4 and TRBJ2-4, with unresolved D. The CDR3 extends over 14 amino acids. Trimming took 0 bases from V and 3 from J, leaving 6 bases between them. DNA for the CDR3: TGTGCCAGCAGTTTAGCGACGGGCAAAAACATTCAGTACTTC. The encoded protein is CASSLATGKNIQYF.

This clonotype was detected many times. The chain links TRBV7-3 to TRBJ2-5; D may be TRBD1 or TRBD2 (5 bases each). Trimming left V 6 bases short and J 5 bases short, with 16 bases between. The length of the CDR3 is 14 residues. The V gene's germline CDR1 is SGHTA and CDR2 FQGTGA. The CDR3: CASRPGTSSETQYF. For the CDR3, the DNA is TGTGCCAGCAGGCCCGGGACCTCATCGGAGACCCAGTACTTC.

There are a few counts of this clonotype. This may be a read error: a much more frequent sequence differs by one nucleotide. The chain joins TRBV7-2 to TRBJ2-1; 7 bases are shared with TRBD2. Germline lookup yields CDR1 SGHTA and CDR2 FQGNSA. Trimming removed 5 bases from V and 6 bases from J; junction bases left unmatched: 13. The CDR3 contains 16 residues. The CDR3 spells CASSPIAGLSCNEQFF. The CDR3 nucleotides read TGTGCCAGCAGCCCGATAGCGGGCCTCAGTTGCAATGAGCAGTTCTTC.

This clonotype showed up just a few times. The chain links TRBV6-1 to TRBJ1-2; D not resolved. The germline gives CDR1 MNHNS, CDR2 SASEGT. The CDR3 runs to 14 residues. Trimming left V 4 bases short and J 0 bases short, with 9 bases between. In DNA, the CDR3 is TGTGCCAGCAGTGTAAGACCGACTAACTATGGCTACACCTTC. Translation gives CASSVRPTNYGYTF.

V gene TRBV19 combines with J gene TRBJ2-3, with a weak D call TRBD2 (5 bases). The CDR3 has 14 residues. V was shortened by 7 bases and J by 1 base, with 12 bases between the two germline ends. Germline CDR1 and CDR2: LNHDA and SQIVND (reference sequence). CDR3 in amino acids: CASTSGGGTDTQYF. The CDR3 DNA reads TGTGCCAGTACCAGTGGAGGTGGCACAGATACGCAGTATTTT. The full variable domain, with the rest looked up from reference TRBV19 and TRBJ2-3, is DGGITQSPKYLFRKEGQNVTLSCEQNLNHDAMYWYRQDPGQGLRLIYYSQIVNDFQKGDIAEGYSVSREKKESFPLTVTSAQKNPTAFYLCASTSGGGTDTQYFGPGTRLTVL.

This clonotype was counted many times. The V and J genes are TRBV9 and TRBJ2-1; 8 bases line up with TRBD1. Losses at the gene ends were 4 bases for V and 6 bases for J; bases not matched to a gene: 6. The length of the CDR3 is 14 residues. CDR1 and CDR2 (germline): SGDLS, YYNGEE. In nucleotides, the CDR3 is TGTGCCAGCAGCACAGGGGGTCTCGGCAATGAGCAGTTCTTC. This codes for CASSTGGLGNEQFF.

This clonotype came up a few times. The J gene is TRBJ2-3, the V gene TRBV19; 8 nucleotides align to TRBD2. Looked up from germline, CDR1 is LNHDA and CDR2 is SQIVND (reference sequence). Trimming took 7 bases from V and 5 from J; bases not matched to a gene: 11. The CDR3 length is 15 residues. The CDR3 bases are TGTGCCAGTAAGAGCTTGAGCGGGAGAATAGATACGCAGTATTTT. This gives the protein CASKSLSGRIDTQYF.

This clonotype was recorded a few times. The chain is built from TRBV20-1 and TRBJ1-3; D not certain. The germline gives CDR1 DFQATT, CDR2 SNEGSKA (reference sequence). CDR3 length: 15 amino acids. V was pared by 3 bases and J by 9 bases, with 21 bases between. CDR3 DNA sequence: TGCAGTGCTAGGAACCTGGGAGCCGCCGTAGGCACCATATATTTT. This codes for CSARNLGAAVGTIYF.

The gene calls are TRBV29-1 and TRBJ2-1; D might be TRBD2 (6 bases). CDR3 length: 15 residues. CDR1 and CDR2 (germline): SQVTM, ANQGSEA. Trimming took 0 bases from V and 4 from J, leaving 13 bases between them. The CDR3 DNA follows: TGCAGCGTTGAAGATCCAGCGGGCCAGTACAATGAGCAGTTCTTC. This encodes CSVEDPAGQYNEQFF.

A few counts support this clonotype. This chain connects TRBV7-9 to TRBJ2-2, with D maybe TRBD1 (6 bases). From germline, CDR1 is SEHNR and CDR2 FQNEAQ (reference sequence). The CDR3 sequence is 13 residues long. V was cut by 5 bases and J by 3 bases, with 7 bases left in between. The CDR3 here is CASSRTDTGELFF. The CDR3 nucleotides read TGTGCCAGCAGCAGGACAGACACCGGGGAGCTGTTTTTT.

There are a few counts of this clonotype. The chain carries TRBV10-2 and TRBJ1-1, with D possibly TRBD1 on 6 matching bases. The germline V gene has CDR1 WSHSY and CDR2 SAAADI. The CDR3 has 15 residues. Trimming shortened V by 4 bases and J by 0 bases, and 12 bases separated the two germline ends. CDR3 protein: CASSAQGYMNTEAFF. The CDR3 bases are TGCGCCAGCAGTGCACAGGGATACATGAACACTGAAGCTTTCTTT.

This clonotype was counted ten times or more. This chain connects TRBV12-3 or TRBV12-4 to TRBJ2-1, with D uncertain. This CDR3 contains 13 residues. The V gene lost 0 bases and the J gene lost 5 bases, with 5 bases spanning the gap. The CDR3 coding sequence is TGTGCCAGCAGTTTAGCTAGTGACAATGAGCAGTTCTTC. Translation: CASSLASDNEQFF.

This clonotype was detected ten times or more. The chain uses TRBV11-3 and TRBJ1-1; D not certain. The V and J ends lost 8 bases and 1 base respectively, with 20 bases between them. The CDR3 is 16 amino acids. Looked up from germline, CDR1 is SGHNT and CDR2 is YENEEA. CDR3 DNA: TGTGCCAGCCACGTTAGTGGGGATAAAAAGAACACTGAAGCTTTCTTT. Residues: CASHVSGDKKNTEAFF.

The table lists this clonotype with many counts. The CDR3 bases are TGTGCCAGCAGTCTAGGAAAGACCCAGTACTTC. Translation gives CASSLGKTQYF. V and J are TRBV12-3 or TRBV12-4 and TRBJ2-5; D not certain. The CDR3 totals 11 residues. With 5 bases removed from V and 6 bases from J, the gap between germline ends came to 7 bases.

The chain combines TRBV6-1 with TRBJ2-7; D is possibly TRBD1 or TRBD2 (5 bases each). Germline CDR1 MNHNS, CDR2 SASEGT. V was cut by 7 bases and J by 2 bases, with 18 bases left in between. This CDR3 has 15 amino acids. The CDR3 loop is CASTYRGAGPYEQYF. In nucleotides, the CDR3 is TGTGCCAGCACCTACAGAGGGGCAGGCCCCTACGAGCAGTACTTC.

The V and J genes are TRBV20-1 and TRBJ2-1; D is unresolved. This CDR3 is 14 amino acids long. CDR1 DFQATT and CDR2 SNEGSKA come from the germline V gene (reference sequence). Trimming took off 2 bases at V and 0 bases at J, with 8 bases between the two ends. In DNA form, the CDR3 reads TGCAGTGCTAGACTCCTAGGCTCCTACAATGAGCAGTTCTTC. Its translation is CSARLLGSYNEQFF.